The 23 T cell receptor beta chains presented below share a single source sample, sequenced in a study of blood T cells in healthy people across ages. Using a J-beta primer mix together with a sample-barcoded 5' primer, a second PCR was run for 7 to 11 cycles. TCRdb reanalysed the 5' RACE reads using MiXCR and keeps one entry per CDR3 protein. The top ten clones hold more than 20% of a sample with 1.8 million or so distinct CDR3 sequences, approximately 40% of them seen once. Sequenced input: blood. The receptors originated from a human donor in good health.

This clonotype was detected a few times. The rearrangement joins TRBV10-3 to TRBJ1-2; tentative D call: TRBD1 (5 bases). The CDR3 extends over 15 amino acids. V dropped 0 bases and J dropped 5 bases, with 13 bases sitting between them. Germline V gives CDR1 ENHRY, CDR2 SYGVKD. CDR3 sequence: CAISESYRGRYGYTF. The DNA for the CDR3 is TGTGCCATCAGTGAGTCTTATAGGGGACGTTATGGCTACACCTTC.

CDR3 DNA: TGTGCCAGCAGCAAAGAAGGTTGGGGACCCAACACTGAAGCTTTCTTT. Its protein is CASSKEGWGPNTEAFF. The chain combines TRBV21-1 with TRBJ1-1; the table's TRBD1 call for D was not verified on the DNA. TRBV21-1 is reported as a pseudogene. The CDR3 covers 16 residues.

The chain employs TRBV14 and TRBJ1-1; D gene ambiguous. The CDR3 is 13 amino acids. Germline CDR1 is SGHDN and CDR2 is FVKESK. The V and J ends lost 2 bases and 9 bases respectively, with 13 bases between them. This chain's CDR3 is CASSQLGRVQAFF. The CDR3 bases are TGTGCCAGCAGCCAACTAGGACGGGTACAAGCTTTCTTT.

The rearrangement joins TRBV4-3 to TRBJ2-1, with 9 bases aligning to TRBD2. Germline V CDR1 and CDR2: LGHNA, YSLEER. The J segment lost 0 bases and the V segment lost 0 bases, leaving 9 bases of the junction unmatched. The CDR3 consists of 19 residues. As DNA, the CDR3 is TGCGCCAGCAGCCAAGATCTAGCGGGGAGCATGAGCTCCTACAATGAGCAGTTCTTC. It yields the protein CASSQDLAGSMSSYNEQFF.

The chain recombines TRBV2 with TRBJ2-2; D gene unclear. This CDR3 comprises 11 residues. V was trimmed by 4 bases and J by 7 bases, leaving 4 bases between them. CDR1 is SNHLY, CDR2 FYNNEI, per germline. The CDR3 coding sequence is TGTGCCAGCAGTGGGTTCGGGGAGCTGTTTTTT. Protein sequence: CASSGFGELFF. Full variable domain (outside the CDR3, taken from reference TRBV2 and TRBJ2-2): EPEVTQTPSHQVTQMGQEVILRCVPISNHLYFYWYRQILGQKVEFLVSFYNNEISEKSEIFDDQFSVERPDGSNFTLKIRSTKLEDSAMYFCASSGFGELFFGEGSRLTVL.

This clonotype came up a few times. The V and J genes are TRBV4-3 and TRBJ2-1, with D hard to call. This CDR3 spans 15 amino acids. Between the trimmed V and J ends, which lost 1 base and 1 base, there was a span of 8 bases. The germline gives CDR1 LGHNA, CDR2 YSLEER. The CDR3 loop reads CASSQVGQSYNEQFF. The CDR3 bases are TGCGCCAGCAGCCAAGTTGGGCAGTCCTACAATGAGCAGTTCTTC.

Of note for this clonotype: Sequence at one end of the junction differs from germline and may be a read error. The chain combines TRBV10-3 with TRBJ1-5; no firm D call. CDR3 length: 17 amino acids. Germline-derived CDR1 and CDR2 are ENHRY and SYGVKD. The CDR3 sequence: CAISEYSVLNSNRPQHF. CDR3 coding DNA: TGTGCCATCAGTGAGTACAGCGTTCTGAATAGCAATCGGCCCCAGCATTTT.

The chain has TRBV20-1 and TRBJ2-5, with TRBD2 as a possible D gene (6 bases). Germline CDR1 reads DFQATT; CDR2 reads SNEGSKA (reference sequence). The CDR3 has 16 amino acids. The V end lost 0 bases, the J end lost 2 bases, and 16 bases lay between the germline ends. In DNA form, the CDR3 reads TGCAGTGCTAGAGATGCGGCGGGGAGCATACAAGAGACCCAGTACTTC. Amino acids: CSARDAAGSIQETQYF.

In this sample, this clonotype turned up many times. The chain employs TRBV5-1 and TRBJ2-7, with 7 bases identical to TRBD1. This CDR3 is built from 15 residues. V dropped 0 bases and J dropped 0; count of bases not matched to a gene: 3. Germline values: CDR1 SGHRS, CDR2 YFSETQ. CDR3: CASSLETGSSYEQYF. As DNA, the CDR3 is TGCGCCAGCAGCTTGGAGACAGGGAGCTCCTACGAGCAGTACTTC.

Points on this clonotype: A much larger clonotype is one base distant, so this may be a read error. The chain couples TRBV12-3 or TRBV12-4 to TRBJ2-2; D is perhaps TRBD1 or TRBD2 (6 bases each). CDR3 length equals 13 residues. CDR3 nucleotide sequence: TGTGCCAGCAGTTTCGGGGGCACCGGGGGGCTGTTTTTT. Translation: CASSFGGTGGLFF.

As concerns this clonotype: A much larger clone lies one base from this, so it may be a read error. V is TRBV28 and J is TRBJ1-2, with D possibly matching TRBD1 (6 bases). There are 12 residues in the CDR3. Germline loops: CDR1 MDHEN, CDR2 SYDVKM. The CDR3 loop reads CASREGGYGHTF. As DNA, the CDR3 is TGTGCCAGCAGGGAGGGGGGCTATGGCCACACCTTC.

V and J are TRBV5-1 and TRBJ1-4; tentatively, D is TRBD1 (6 bases). The germline gives CDR1 SGHRS, CDR2 YFSETQ. V lost 2 bases to trimming and J lost 3 bases, with 14 bases between them. CDR3 length: 16 residues. In DNA form, the CDR3 reads TGCGCCAGCAGCTTTCGGGGGGCTTCGGCTAATGAAAAACTGTTTTTT. It codes for CASSFRGASANEKLFF.

The CDR3 protein is CASSRDAGEHNEQFF. CDR3 nucleotide sequence: TGTGCCAGCTCACGTGACGCGGGGGAGCACAATGAGCAGTTCTTC. The chain joins TRBV18 to TRBJ2-1; 7 nucleotides match TRBD2. V gave up 4 bases and J gave up 5 bases; unmatched junction bases: 8. This CDR3 has 15 residues. Germline V CDR1 and CDR2: KGHSH, LQKENI.

The chain links TRBV6-2 or TRBV6-3 to TRBJ2-7; TRBD2 matches 8 bases. Germline values: CDR1 MNHEY, CDR2 SVGEGT. The CDR3 contains 20 residues. J lost 5 bases, V lost 2 bases, and 23 bases had no gene match. The CDR3 DNA reads TGTGCCAGCAGTTACCCGACCAAGCCGGGAAAATTAGCGGGGTTGGACGAGCAGTACTTC. This encodes CASSYPTKPGKLAGLDEQYF.

The chain recombines TRBV6-5 with TRBJ2-1, with D perhaps being TRBD1 or TRBD2 (5 bases each). This CDR3 has 12 residues. Per the germline V gene, CDR1 is MNHEY and CDR2 is SVGAGI. Trimming shortened V by 8 bases and J by 12 bases, and 17 bases separated the two germline ends. The CDR3 loop is CASGVGESRQFF. The CDR3 bases are TGTGCCAGCGGGGTGGGGGAGTCGAGGCAGTTCTTC.

This clonotype showed up just a few times. The V call is TRBV29-1, the J call TRBJ1-4; D not resolved. The ends were cut back, 6 bases at V and 6 bases at J, with 8 bases in the middle. CDR3 length equals 11 residues. Germline V gene sequence: CDR1 SQVTM, CDR2 ANQGSEA. The CDR3 loop reads CSVRGDEKLFF. The CDR3 nucleotides are TGCAGCGTACGGGGAGATGAAAAACTGTTTTTT.

The chain recombines TRBV29-1 with TRBJ2-1, with 10 bases identical to TRBD1. Germline V gives CDR1 SQVTM, CDR2 ANQGSEA. CDR3 length equals 20 residues. The trim removed 2 bases at V and 0 bases at J, leaving 16 bases unmatched. Here the CDR3 DNA reads TGCAGCGTTGAATCGACAGGGGACAGGGGCCCCGACTTCTCCTACAATGAGCAGTTCTTC. It encodes CSVESTGDRGPDFSYNEQFF.

The chain is built from TRBV20-1 and TRBJ2-1; TRBD1 agrees at 9 bases. CDR1 and CDR2 (germline): DFQATT, SNEGSKA (reference sequence). Germline trimming cut 6 bases from V and 10 bases from J; bases unmatched to any gene: 13. The CDR3 covers 14 residues. The CDR3, as DNA: TGCAGTGCCCAAGCAGGACAGGGGATTGGGGAGCAGTTCTTC. It codes for CSAQAGQGIGEQFF.

This clonotype was counted between two and nine times. V is TRBV7-7 and J is TRBJ1-3, with D possibly TRBD1 on 6 matching bases. This CDR3 comprises 15 residues. Per germline, CDR1 SSHAT and CDR2 FNYEAQ (reference sequence). Trimming shortened V by 5 bases and J by 4 bases, and 15 bases separated the two germline ends. The CDR3 loop reads CASSVGRGEGNTIYF. For the CDR3, the DNA is TGTGCCAGCAGCGTAGGCAGGGGCGAAGGAAACACCATATATTTT.

V gene TRBV29-1 combines with J gene TRBJ2-3, with TRBD2 matching over 7 bases. CDR3 length: 14 amino acids. The J segment lost 4 bases and the V segment lost 4 bases, leaving 8 bases of the junction unmatched. Germline V gives CDR1 SQVTM, CDR2 ANQGSEA. As DNA, the CDR3 is TGCAGCGTTGTAGTAAGCGGGGCGGCAGATACGCAGTATTTT. It translates to CSVVVSGAADTQYF.

With respect to this clonotype: Germline and junction disagree at one end, which may indicate a read error. V gene TRBV6-2 or TRBV6-3 combines with J gene TRBJ2-4; no clear D. The J call is doubtful: the DNA matches TRBJ2-7 better. Looked up from germline, CDR1 is MNHEY and CDR2 is SVGEGT. This CDR3 spans 14 amino acids. The DNA of the CDR3 is TGTGCCAGCAGTTACGTAACAGAATCCTGCGAGCAGTACTTC. It encodes CASSYVTESCEQYF.

This clonotype was observed a few times. This chain uses TRBV29-1 with TRBJ2-3, with 14 nucleotides matching TRBD2. Per germline, CDR1 SQVTM and CDR2 ANQGSEA. The CDR3 loop spans 16 amino acids. Germline trimming cut 3 bases from V and 0 bases from J; bases unmatched to any gene: 2. CDR3 sequence reads: CSVEGTSGGSTDTQYF. The CDR3 region has the DNA TGCAGCGTTGAGGGGACTAGCGGGGGAAGCACAGATACGCAGTATTTT.

The chain is built from TRBV3-1 and TRBJ2-3; no clear D. Between the trimmed V and J ends, which lost 4 bases and 3 bases, there was a span of 11 bases. Germline CDR1 LGHDT, CDR2 YNNKEL (reference sequence). This CDR3 spans 14 amino acids. CDR3 protein: CASSPQLRTDTQYF. In DNA, the CDR3 is TGTGCCAGCAGCCCTCAACTAAGGACAGATACGCAGTATTTT.